The next 9 T cell receptor beta chains were all read from a single sample in a study of OX40 agonist ivuxolimab in advanced cancers. Profiled with immunoSEQ multiplex PCR; TCRdb holds only in-frame clones, not every one. The repertoire has roughly 46,000 clones, about 91% of them found once; the top ten carry over 4.5%. Material: CD4+ or CD8+ T cells sorted from blood, obtained in a trial of the OX40 agonist ivuxolimab. The receptors originated from an adult with an advanced solid tumor such as melanoma, head and neck, liver or kidney cancer.

This clone was seen a single time. The CDR3 DNA is TGCGCCAGCAGCTACGGCCGAGGGACAGGGCTTGGCTACACCTTC. The encoded protein is CASSYGRGTGLGYTF. V and J are TRBV5-1 and TRBJ1-2; TRBD1 agrees at 9 bases. The V segment lost 3 bases and the J segment 7 bases; nucleotides outside the gene matches: 10. The germline gives CDR1 SGHRS, CDR2 YFSETQ. The CDR3 contains 15 residues.

V gene TRBV27 combines with J gene TRBJ1-1; 7 nucleotides align to TRBD1. Trimming took 5 bases from V and 1 from J; bases not matched to a gene: 1. CDR1 and CDR2 (germline): MNHEY, SMNVEV (reference sequence). The CDR3 sequence is 13 residues long. CDR3 residues: CASSPGGNTEAFF. The CDR3 DNA follows: TGTGCCAGCAGTCCAGGGGGGAACACTGAAGCTTTCTTT.

This chain uses TRBV29-1 with TRBJ2-6, with D possibly being TRBD1 or TRBD2 (5 bases each). V was shortened by 0 bases and J by 4 bases, with 10 bases between the two germline ends. Germline values: CDR1 SQVTM, CDR2 ANQGSEA. The CDR3 totals 15 residues. The CDR3, as DNA: TGCAGCGTTGAAGATCGAGGGGCAGGGGCCAACGTCCTGACTTTC. It is translated as CSVEDRGAGANVLTF.

This chain connects TRBV5-1 to TRBJ1-2; D is undetermined. The CDR3 runs 13 residues. Germline CDR1 reads SGHRS; CDR2 reads YFSETQ. Trimming took off 0 bases at V and 1 base at J, with 4 bases between the two ends. The CDR3 sequence: CASSLENNYGYTF. The CDR3 DNA is TGCGCCAGCAGCTTGGAAAATAACTATGGCTACACCTTC.

The chain joins TRBV9 to TRBJ1-1, with a tentative D call TRBD1 (6 bases). CDR1 and CDR2 (germline): SGDLS, YYNGEE. The CDR3 contains 12 residues. Trimming left V 4 bases short and J 4 bases short, with 8 bases between. The DNA for the CDR3 is TGTGCCAGCAGCATAGGGGGCACTGAAGCTTTCTTT. As protein: CASSIGGTEAFF.

This rearrangement joins TRBV25-1 to TRBJ2-7, with TRBD2 identical over 8 bases. Germline V gives CDR1 MGHDK, CDR2 SYGVNS. V lost 0 bases, J lost 0 bases, and 7 bases stayed unmatched. CDR3 size: 17 residues. CDR3 loop: CASSEYYLAGLSYEQYF. CDR3 in DNA: TGTGCCAGCAGTGAATATTATCTAGCGGGCCTCTCCTACGAGCAGTACTTC.

The gene calls are TRBV5-4 and TRBJ2-1; maybe TRBD2 (6 bases). The V gene's germline CDR1 is SGHNT and CDR2 YYREEE (reference sequence). This CDR3 contains 13 residues. V gave up 4 bases and J gave up 9 bases, with 14 bases separating them. The CDR3 spells CASSPGGESEQFF. The CDR3 bases are TGTGCCAGCAGCCCCGGAGGGGAATCTGAGCAGTTCTTC.

The rearrangement links TRBV28 to TRBJ2-1; TRBD2 is a possible D gene (6 bases). Germline CDR1 reads MDHEN; CDR2 reads SYDVKM. This CDR3 comprises 14 residues. V was clipped by 3 bases and J by 1 base, with 7 bases between them. CDR3 amino acids: CASSFAGSYNEQFF. In DNA, the CDR3 is TGTGCCAGCAGTTTCGCGGGATCCTACAATGAGCAGTTCTTC. Using reference TRBV28 and TRBJ2-1 for the parts outside the CDR3, the full variable domain is DVKVTQSSRYLVKRTGEKVFLECVQDMDHENMFWYRQDPGLGLRLIYFSYDVKMKEKGDIPEGYSVSREKKERFSLILESASTNQTSMYLCASSFAGSYNEQFFGPGTRLTVL.

The V call is TRBV10-3, the J call TRBJ2-7; maybe TRBD2 (6 bases). The CDR3 is 16 amino acids. The V gene's germline CDR1 is ENHRY and CDR2 SYGVKD. V was cut by 0 bases and J by 3 bases, with 15 bases left in between. Here the CDR3 reads CAISESVVAANYEQYF. In nucleotides, the CDR3 is TGTGCCATCAGTGAGTCGGTGGTAGCGGCTAACTACGAGCAGTACTTC.